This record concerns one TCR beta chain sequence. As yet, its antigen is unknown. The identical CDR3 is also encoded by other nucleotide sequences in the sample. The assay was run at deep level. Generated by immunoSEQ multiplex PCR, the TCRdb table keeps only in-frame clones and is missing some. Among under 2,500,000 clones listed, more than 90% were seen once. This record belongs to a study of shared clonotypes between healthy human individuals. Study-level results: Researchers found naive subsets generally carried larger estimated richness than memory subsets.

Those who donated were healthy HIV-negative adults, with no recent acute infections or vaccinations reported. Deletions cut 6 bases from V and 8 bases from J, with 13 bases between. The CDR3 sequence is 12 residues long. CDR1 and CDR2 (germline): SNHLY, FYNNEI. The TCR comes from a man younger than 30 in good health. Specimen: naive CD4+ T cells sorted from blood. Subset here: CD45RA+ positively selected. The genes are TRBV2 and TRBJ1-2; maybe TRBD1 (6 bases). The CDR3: CASSLQGGGYTF. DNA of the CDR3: TGTGCCAGCAGCTTACAGGGCGGGGGCTACACCTTC.